The clone carrying this TCR beta chain was observed a handful of times. The antigen remains unidentified. These data belong to a study of T cell repertoires in cytomegalovirus infection. Study-wide background: Selection of CMV epitopes for the study included recently identified HLA-C-restricted and well-studied HLA-B-restricted ones. Whole-study findings and limits: HLA-C-restricted TCR beta clonotypes specific for CMV led the ex vivo response. People with CMV and the relevant HLA were identified by cumulative public TCR beta family frequency.

The CDR3 extends over 15 amino acids. Trimming cost V 5 bases and J 7 bases, with 20 bases left between them. CDR1 is MNHEY, CDR2 SMNVEV, per germline (reference sequence). TCRdb reprocessed the reads with MiXCR, giving one entry per CDR3 protein. In the table there are 80,000 or so distinct CDR3 sequences, roughly a quarter of which are singletons. The specimen comprised CD8+ T cells from cultured PBMCs, sampled from culture after CMV antigen stimulation. J is TRBJ2-5 and V is TRBV27; a possible D gene is TRBD1 (6 bases). This TCR was recovered from a human donor in good health (CMV status not recorded). Some clones in this sample may be carry-over from other donors' samples. This CDR3 is CASSPSTGSGGTQYF. The CDR3 region has the DNA TGTGCCAGCAGTCCTTCAACAGGGTCCGGTGGGACCCAGTACTTC.